One sample yielded the 28 T cell receptor beta chains listed below, sequenced in a study of blood T cell repertoires in COVID-19. Using immunoSEQ multiplex PCR, the repertoire was profiled, and TCRdb retains in-frame clones only, with some absent. The sample carries more than 80,000 clones, about 87% recorded once. Specimen: peripheral blood. The receptors stem from a man older than 75 with acute or convalescent COVID-19.

This chain links TRBV11-1 with TRBJ2-3; 8 bases map to TRBD2. This CDR3 contains 16 residues. Germline CDR1 is SGHAT and CDR2 is FQDESV (reference sequence). Unmatched junction bases numbered 7, after V lost 0 bases and J lost 5 bases. CDR3 protein: CASSLATSAWEDTQYF. Written as DNA, the CDR3 is TGTGCCAGCAGCTTAGCGACTAGCGCCTGGGAAGATACGCAGTATTTT.

The rearrangement links TRBV28 to TRBJ2-2; 7 bases map to TRBD1. The CDR3 runs 14 residues. The ends lost 7 bases at V and 9 bases at J; junction bases unmatched: 11. Germline CDR1 MDHEN, CDR2 SYDVKM. CDR3 protein: CASTSTGWVRELFF. The CDR3 DNA is TGTGCCAGCACTTCGACAGGGTGGGTCCGGGAGCTGTTTTTT. The whole variable domain, filled in from reference TRBV28 and TRBJ2-2, reads DVKVTQSSRYLVKRTGEKVFLECVQDMDHENMFWYRQDPGLGLRLIYFSYDVKMKEKGDIPEGYSVSREKKERFSLILESASTNQTSMYLCASTSTGWVRELFFGEGSRLTVL.

This rearrangement joins TRBV5-4 to TRBJ2-3; 7 bases agree with TRBD1. The CDR3 is made up of 17 amino acids. After removal of 4 bases from V and 4 bases from J, the junction contained 15 bases not matched to a gene. CDR1 is SGHNT and CDR2 is YYREEE in the germline V gene (reference sequence). Written as DNA, the CDR3 is TGTGCCAGCAGCCTCCCGAGGGTAGGGGGCGTTGCAGATACGCAGTATTTT. It codes for CASSLPRVGGVADTQYF.

The chain combines TRBV6-6 with TRBJ2-7; 8 bases are a match to TRBD1. Germline V lookup: CDR1 MNHNY, CDR2 SVGAGI (reference sequence). The CDR3 runs to 15 residues. The V gene end was trimmed by 0 bases and the J gene end by 4 bases; junction bases not matched to a gene: 5. CDR3 nucleotides: TGTGCCAGCAGTTACTCGCAGGGGGCTGGGTACGAGCAGTACTTC. Translating it yields CASSYSQGAGYEQYF.

Here the CDR3 reads CASSLDRFMNTEAFF. The CDR3 DNA follows: TGTGCCAGCAGCTTGGACAGGTTCATGAACACTGAAGCTTTCTTT. V is TRBV5-5 and J is TRBJ1-1; maybe TRBD1 (5 bases). The ends were cut back, 0 bases at V and 0 bases at J, with 9 bases in the middle. This CDR3 is built from 15 residues. Germline CDR1 and CDR2: SGHKS and YYEKEE (reference sequence).

The chain combines TRBV11-2 with TRBJ2-2; D unclear. V lost 6 bases, J lost 3 bases, and 14 bases lay in between. The CDR3 is 15 residues long. CDR1 and CDR2 (germline): SGHAT, FQNNGV. The CDR3: CASRPSPEYTGELFF. The CDR3 DNA is TGTGCCAGCAGACCTTCCCCAGAATACACCGGGGAGCTGTTTTTT.

J is TRBJ1-5 and V is TRBV20-1; a weak D match, TRBD1 (5 bases). The germline V gene has CDR1 DFQATT and CDR2 SNEGSKA (reference sequence). This CDR3 is 11 amino acids long. V was shortened by 6 bases and J by 8 bases, with 11 bases between the two germline ends. CDR3 DNA sequence: TGCAGTGCGAAGGGGCCCAAGCCCCAGCATTTT. Its translation is CSAKGPKPQHF.

V is TRBV6-1 and J is TRBJ1-4; D ambiguous. This CDR3 contains 12 residues. V lost 2 bases and J 13 bases, leaving 11 bases between the germline ends. CDR1 and CDR2 from the germline V gene are MNHNS and SASEGT. CDR3 bases: TGTGCCAGCAGTGAATTGCTAGAATCACTGTTTTTT. It specifies CASSELLESLFF.

This rearrangement joins TRBV25-1 to TRBJ1-6; D gene uncertain. The ends were cut back, 2 bases at V and 6 bases at J, with 11 bases in the middle. This CDR3 region has 15 residues. Germline loops: CDR1 MGHDK, CDR2 SYGVNS. In nucleotides, the CDR3 is TGTGCCAGCAGTGAAGAGCGGTCGGCTAATTCACCCCTCCACTTT. It is translated as CASSEERSANSPLHF.

The J gene is TRBJ2-5, the V gene TRBV9; D unclear. The CDR3 runs to 14 residues. V lost 0 bases to trimming and J lost 2 bases, with 8 bases between them. Germline lookup yields CDR1 SGDLS and CDR2 YYNGEE. The CDR3 is CASSVDNRQETQYF. CDR3 coding DNA: TGTGCCAGCAGCGTAGATAACAGACAAGAGACCCAGTACTTC.

CDR3: CASTDRVAYNEQFF. DNA for the CDR3: TGTGCCAGCACAGACAGGGTGGCCTACAATGAGCAGTTCTTC. The genes are TRBV6-5 and TRBJ2-1; 7 nucleotides align to TRBD1. The CDR3 has 14 amino acids. CDR1 MNHEY and CDR2 SVGAGI come from the germline V gene. The V and J ends lost 7 bases and 2 bases, in that order; junction bases with no gene match: 5.

This clone was detected once. This rearrangement joins TRBV18 to TRBJ1-2; 7 bases fit TRBD1. The germline V gene has CDR1 KGHSH and CDR2 LQKENI. The CDR3 totals 15 residues. V shed 4 bases, J shed 0 bases, and the junction held 5 bases outside the gene matches. As DNA, the CDR3 is TGTGCCAGCTCACAGGGGGCTCAAGCTAACTATGGCTACACCTTC. This encodes CASSQGAQANYGYTF.

This clone was picked up one time. The J gene is TRBJ1-3, the V gene TRBV2; D gene ambiguous. V was cut by 4 bases and J by 4 bases, with 17 bases left in between. Germline lookup yields CDR1 SNHLY and CDR2 FYNNEI. This CDR3 spans 16 amino acids. In nucleotides, the CDR3 is TGTGCCAGCAGTGGCGGCCTGAATATAGCCGGAAACACCATATATTTT. Protein sequence: CASSGGLNIAGNTIYF.

The rearrangement joins TRBV3-1 (or the pseudogene TRBV3-2) to TRBJ1-2, with a possible D match to TRBD1 (5 bases). V was shortened by 4 bases and J by 7 bases, with 10 bases between the two germline ends. The CDR3 runs 12 residues. CDR1 and CDR2 (germline): LGHDT, YNNKEL (reference sequence). The CDR3 DNA reads as TGTGCCAGCAGCCCGGGGGTGGGTGGCTACACCTTC. It yields the protein CASSPGVGGYTF.

The chain uses TRBV5-6 and TRBJ1-2; 8 bases fit TRBD1. Trimming removed 0 bases from V and 0 bases from J; junction bases left unmatched: 7. The CDR3 extends over 17 amino acids. CDR1 and CDR2 (germline): SGHDT, YYEEEE. Here the CDR3 DNA reads TGTGCCAGCAGCTTGGGCGGAGGACAGGGCTCTAACTATGGCTACACCTTC. It yields the protein CASSLGGGQGSNYGYTF.

This chain joins TRBV23-1 and TRBJ2-3, with D possibly being TRBD2 (6 bases). TRBV23-1 carries the ORF label, with uncertain function. There are 14 residues in the CDR3. Trimming shortened V by 3 bases and J by 6 bases, and 13 bases separated the two germline ends. The DNA of the CDR3 is TGCGCCAGCAGTCAGGGACGGGCGGGGGATACGCAGTATTTT. Encoded protein: CASSQGRAGDTQYF.

This chain links TRBV15 with TRBJ2-3; D remains unclear. Trimming removed 0 bases from V and 7 bases from J, with 5 bases in between. Germline V gene lookup returns CDR1 LNHNV and CDR2 YYDKDF (reference sequence). CDR3 length equals 12 residues. The CDR3: CATSRDLNTQYF. CDR3 DNA sequence: TGTGCCACCAGCAGAGATTTAAATACGCAGTATTTT.

This clone appeared once. The chain has TRBV7-2 and TRBJ2-5; no clear D gene. In germline, CDR1 is SGHTA, CDR2 FQGNSA. The CDR3 has 13 amino acids. Trimming pared 1 base from V and 1 base from J, leaving 4 bases between. The CDR3 bases are TGTGCCAGCAGCTTAGGCGTCCAAGAGACCCAGTACTTC. It codes for CASSLGVQETQYF.

This CDR3 is CASSRNRGRNTEAFF. The CDR3 DNA is TGTGCCAGTAGTAGAAACAGGGGGCGGAACACTGAAGCTTTCTTT. The V gene is TRBV19, the J gene TRBJ1-1; 9 positions match TRBD1. CDR1 and CDR2 from the germline V gene are LNHDA and SQIVND (reference sequence). J gave up 1 base and V 4 bases, and 4 bases lay outside the gene matches. The CDR3 has 15 amino acids.

V is TRBV18 and J is TRBJ1-3; 9 nucleotides agree with TRBD1. From germline, CDR1 is KGHSH and CDR2 LQKENI. The CDR3 loop spans 18 amino acids. The V gene end was trimmed by 3 bases and the J gene end by 0 bases; junction bases not matched to a gene: 9. The CDR3 DNA reads as TGTGCCAGCTCACCGGACAGGGGACTAACCCCCTCTGGAAACACCATATATTTT. Translation gives CASSPDRGLTPSGNTIYF.

The V call is TRBV5-1, the J call TRBJ2-1, with 9 bases lining up with TRBD2. Germline V lookup: CDR1 SGHRS, CDR2 YFSETQ. J was trimmed by 2 bases and V by 0 bases; bases with no gene match: 3. The CDR3 covers 16 residues. The CDR3 loop is CASSLVTSGAYNEQFF. CDR3 bases: TGCGCCAGCAGCTTGGTGACTAGCGGTGCCTACAATGAGCAGTTCTTC.

V gene TRBV10-3 combines with J gene TRBJ1-6, with D unclear. The germline gives CDR1 ENHRY, CDR2 SYGVKD. The V end lost 4 bases, the J end lost 5 bases, and 9 bases lay between the germline ends. CDR3 length: 14 amino acids. The CDR3 DNA sequence: TGTGCCATCAGTGGTGGCTTGAATAATTCACCCCTCCACTTT. It is translated as CAISGGLNNSPLHF.

This clone was counted only a few times. The CDR3 DNA reads as TGCGCCAGCAGTGAGCCACAGGGAAATGAGCAGTTCTTC. Protein: CASSEPQGNEQFF. J is TRBJ2-1 and V is TRBV10-1; tentatively, D is TRBD1 (6 bases). The V gene's germline CDR1 is WNHNN and CDR2 SYGVQD (reference sequence). This CDR3 is 13 amino acids long. V lost 2 bases and J 7 bases, leaving 9 bases between the germline ends.

This CDR3 reads CASSFSLPGGGYNEQFF. In DNA, the CDR3 is TGTGCCAGCAGTTTCTCCCTTCCCGGGGGGGGTTACAATGAGCAGTTCTTC. This chain connects TRBV28 to TRBJ2-1, with 8 nucleotides matching TRBD2. CDR1 MDHEN and CDR2 SYDVKM come from the germline V gene. The CDR3 sequence is 17 residues long. With V trimmed by 3 bases and J by 4 bases, 11 bases remained unmatched.

This clone was found a few times. The V gene is TRBV29-1, the J gene TRBJ2-1; 10 bases are a match to TRBD2. This CDR3 is 17 amino acids long. Germline trimming cut 1 base from V and 3 bases from J; bases unmatched to any gene: 9. Germline V gene data show CDR1 as SQVTM and CDR2 as ANQGSEA. This CDR3 reads CSVEGVERGGGYNEQFF. CDR3 DNA sequence: TGCAGCGTTGAAGGGGTTGAGCGGGGGGGCGGCTACAATGAGCAGTTCTTC.

This clone was seen a handful of times. V and J are TRBV2 and TRBJ2-1; TRBD1 is a possible D gene (6 bases). Looked up from germline, CDR1 is SNHLY and CDR2 is FYNNEI. Trimming removed 3 bases at V and 7 bases at J, with 13 bases between. CDR3 length equals 14 residues. The CDR3 nucleotides are TGTGCCAGCAGTGAGCCTACAGGGTTTAATGAGCAGTTCTTC. Its protein product is CASSEPTGFNEQFF.

The V call is TRBV18, the J call TRBJ1-1; no firm D call. Germline V gives CDR1 KGHSH, CDR2 LQKENI. CDR3 length: 14 residues. V shed 3 bases and J shed 3 bases, with 11 bases lying between them. CDR3 protein: CASSPPNGDTEAFF. In DNA, the CDR3 is TGTGCCAGCTCACCCCCAAACGGGGACACTGAAGCTTTCTTT.

The chain combines TRBV6-5 with TRBJ2-7; 8 bases are shared with TRBD2. CDR1 MNHEY and CDR2 SVGAGI come from the germline V gene. Germline trimming cut 6 bases from V and 2 bases from J; bases unmatched to any gene: 9. The length of the CDR3 is 15 residues. The CDR3 spells CASRQPGLGTYEQYF. The CDR3 coding sequence is TGTGCCAGCAGACAACCGGGACTAGGAACCTACGAGCAGTACTTC.